This TCR beta chain was recorded in a study of cytotoxic CD8 clonotypes in ibrutinib-treated CLL. Study-level background: When averaged across all of the samples, the counts came to a few hundred thousand productive templates and more than 75,000 productive rearrangements.

This clone turned up a few times. As yet, its antigen is unknown. Regarding the study as a whole: There were few public clonotypes, and on treatment they contracted or stayed stable. Baseline values of clonality outstripped age-matched healthy donors and followed circulating CD8+ T-cell counts.

Sequenced by immunoSEQ multiplex PCR; TCRdb stores in-frame clones only, minus some. The sample contains approximately 67,000 clones, 75% to 85% of which appear only once. The source is a human donor with chronic lymphocytic leukemia. The input for sequencing was PBMCs, taken at disease progression, from a patient treated with ibrutinib.

The CDR3, as DNA: TGTGCCAGCAGCCTCTCCCCTAGCGGGTACGAGCAGTACTTC. Protein: CASSLSPSGYEQYF. This chain uses TRBV9 with TRBJ2-7; 8 bases are shared with TRBD2. V lost 4 bases and J lost 4; bases outside the gene matches: 7. CDR3 length equals 14 residues. The germline CDR1 and CDR2 sequences are SGDLS and YYNGEE.